These T cell receptor beta chains were read from a single sample in a study of T cells in Graves' hyperthyroidism and ophthalmopathy. TCRdb ran MiXCR on the multiplex PCR reads and lists one entry per CDR3 protein. Among fewer than 450,000 distinct CDR3 sequences listed, about 18% were seen once. Material: blood. The receptors stem from a woman in her twenties or thirties with Graves' hyperthyroidism that later progressed to Graves' ophthalmopathy. Both conserved end residues are part of each CDR3. Each record gives: J gene, V gene, CDR3 length, CDR3 protein.

J: TRBJ2-7; V: TRBV6-1; length: 14; CDR3: CASRLGQLSYEQYF
J: TRBJ2-7; V: TRBV27; length: 14; CDR3: CASSVSGRGYEQYF
J: TRBJ1-4; V: TRBV9; length: 14; CDR3: CASSVSGTGDKLFF
J: TRBJ1-1; V: TRBV28; length: 13; CDR3: CASRAGINTEAFF
J: TRBJ2-1; V: TRBV5-5; length: 17; CDR3: CASSHPDRDGAYNEQFF
J: TRBJ2-3; V: TRBV24-1; length: 15; CDR3: CATSPGAGPTDTQYF
J: TRBJ2-1; V: TRBV20-1; length: 14; CDR3: CSARGGTAYNEQFF
J: TRBJ2-7; V: TRBV20-1; length: 16; CDR3: CSARFQTSGSPYEQYF
J: TRBJ2-3; V: TRBV11-1; length: 13; CDR3: CASSQAPTDTQYF
J: TRBJ1-5; V: TRBV2; length: 15; CDR3: CASREQGVSNQPQHF
J: TRBJ2-5; V: TRBV7-9; length: 12; CDR3: CASSLVEGTQYF
J: TRBJ2-3; V: TRBV12-3/TRBV12-4; length: 14; CDR3: CASSSDGPVNTQYF
J: TRBJ1-5; V: TRBV7-8; length: 16; CDR3: CASSLGRFGPSQPQHF
J: TRBJ2-1; V: TRBV10-3; length: 18; CDR3: CAISESGSGRIQYNEQFF
J: TRBJ2-5; V: TRBV4-1; length: 14; CDR3: CASSQTGDRETQYF
J: TRBJ1-1; V: TRBV7-6; length: 18; CDR3: CASSYGGARGPRNTEAFF
J: TRBJ1-5; V: TRBV6-1; length: 15; CDR3: CASSERGSNNQPQHF
J: TRBJ1-3; V: TRBV30; length: 16; CDR3: CAWSRTRVAGGNTIYF
J: TRBJ2-5; V: TRBV11-2; length: 13; CDR3: CASSLDRGQTQYF
J: TRBJ2-1; V: TRBV18; length: 21; CDR3: CASSPILTTSGGARSYNEQLF
J: TRBJ2-3; V: TRBV12-3/TRBV12-4; length: 13; CDR3: CASSLDRPDTQYF
J: TRBJ1-2; V: TRBV9; length: 14; CDR3: CASSVGTFAGGYTF
J: TRBJ2-2; V: TRBV10-2; length: 17; CDR3: CASSGGTGGSVTGELFF
J: TRBJ1-1; V: TRBV28; length: 16; CDR3: CASSSPPVTTLSEAFF
J: TRBJ2-7; V: TRBV2; length: 15; CDR3: CASSERDRGSYEQYF
J: TRBJ1-4; V: TRBV12-3/TRBV12-4; length: 14; CDR3: CASSFRSPNEKLFF
J: TRBJ1-1; V: TRBV5-1; length: 15; CDR3: CASSLRGGEGTEAFF
J: TRBJ2-5; V: TRBV10-3; length: 18; CDR3: CAISDLRLAGAPKETQYF
J: TRBJ2-7; V: TRBV20-1; length: 15; CDR3: CSARDLGQGSYEQYF
J: TRBJ1-1; V: TRBV5-1; length: 16; CDR3: CASSPAGQGLDTEAFF
J: TRBJ1-2; V: TRBV29-1; length: 11; CDR3: CSVDIDYGYTF
J: TRBJ1-6; V: TRBV28; length: 15; CDR3: CASSVVGASSAPLHF
J: TRBJ2-7; V: TRBV7-8; length: 16; CDR3: CASSLVSTHYSYEQYF